This T cell receptor (beta chain) was identified in a study of beta chain features in type 1 diabetes. Across the study: Over all samples combined, about 99,000,000 sorted cells were examined.

Reverse transcription of all isolated RNA meant that expressed TCRB transcripts were sequenced. Generated by immunoSEQ multiplex PCR, the TCRdb table keeps only in-frame clones and is missing some. The profile shows roughly 250,000 clones, 20% of them singletons. To note about this clone: The antigen remains undetermined.

The CDR3 covers 16 residues. In germline, CDR1 is SEHNR, CDR2 FQNEAQ (reference sequence). The ends lost 5 bases at V and 1 base at J; junction bases unmatched: 5. Study results and limitations: In every one of the four CD4+ subsets, TCRB CDR3s were moderately but significantly shorter in Type 1 diabetes patients. TCRB repertoires of naive, central memory and Treg cells appeared more similar among patients than among healthy donors.

This chain links TRBV7-9 with TRBJ2-6; 7 nucleotides line up with TRBD1. The sample consisted of naive CD4+ T cells from blood. The sequence came from a woman aged 40 to 49 with type 1 diabetes. The DNA of the CDR3 is TGTGCCAGCAGCACGACAGGGTTGTCTGGGGCCAACGTCCTGACTTTC. This translates into CASSTTGLSGANVLTF.